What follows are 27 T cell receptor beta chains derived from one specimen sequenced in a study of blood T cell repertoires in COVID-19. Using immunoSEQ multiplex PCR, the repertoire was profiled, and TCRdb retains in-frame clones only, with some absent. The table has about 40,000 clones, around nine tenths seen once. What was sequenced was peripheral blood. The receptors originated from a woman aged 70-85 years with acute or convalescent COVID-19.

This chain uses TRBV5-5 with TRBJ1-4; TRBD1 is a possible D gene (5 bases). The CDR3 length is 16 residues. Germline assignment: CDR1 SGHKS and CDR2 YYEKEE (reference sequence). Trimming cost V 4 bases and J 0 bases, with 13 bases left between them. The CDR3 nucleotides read TGTGCCAGCAGCGAGGGGAGGGACTCAACTAATGAAAAACTGTTTTTT. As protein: CASSEGRDSTNEKLFF.

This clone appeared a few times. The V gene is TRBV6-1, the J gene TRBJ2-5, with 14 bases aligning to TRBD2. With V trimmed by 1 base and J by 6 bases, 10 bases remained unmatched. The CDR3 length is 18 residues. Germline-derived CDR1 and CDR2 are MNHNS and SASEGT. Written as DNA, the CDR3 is TGTGCCAGCAGTGAAGGACTAGCGGGGGGGTCGACCCCAAAGACCCAGTACTTC. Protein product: CASSEGLAGGSTPKTQYF.

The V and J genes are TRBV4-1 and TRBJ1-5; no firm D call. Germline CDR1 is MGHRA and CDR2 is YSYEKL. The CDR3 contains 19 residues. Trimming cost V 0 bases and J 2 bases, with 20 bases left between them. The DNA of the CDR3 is TGCGCCAGCAGCCAAGACAGAACGAGGGAGTATAGCGGCAATCAGCCCCAGCATTTT. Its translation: CASSQDRTREYSGNQPQHF.

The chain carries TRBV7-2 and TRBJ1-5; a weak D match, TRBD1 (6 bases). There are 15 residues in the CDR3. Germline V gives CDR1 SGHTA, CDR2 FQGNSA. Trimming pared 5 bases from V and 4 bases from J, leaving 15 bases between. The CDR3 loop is CASSEQGLGNQPQHF. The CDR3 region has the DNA TGTGCCAGCAGCGAGCAGGGGCTAGGGAATCAGCCCCAGCATTTT.

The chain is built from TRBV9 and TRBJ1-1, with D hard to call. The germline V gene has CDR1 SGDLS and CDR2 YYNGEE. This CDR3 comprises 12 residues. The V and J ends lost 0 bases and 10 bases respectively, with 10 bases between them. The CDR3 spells CASSVGEGAAFF. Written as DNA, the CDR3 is TGTGCCAGCAGCGTAGGAGAGGGAGCAGCTTTCTTT.

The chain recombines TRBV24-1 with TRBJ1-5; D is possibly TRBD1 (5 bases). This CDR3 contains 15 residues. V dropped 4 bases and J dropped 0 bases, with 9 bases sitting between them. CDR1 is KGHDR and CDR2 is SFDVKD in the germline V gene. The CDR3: CATSEAGYSNQPQHF. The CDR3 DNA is TGTGCCACCAGTGAGGCAGGGTATAGCAATCAGCCCCAGCATTTT.

The chain's CDR3 is CASSSGTLNNEQFF. The CDR3 DNA is TGTGCCAGCAGTTCCGGGACTCTAAACAATGAGCAGTTCTTC. J is TRBJ2-1 and V is TRBV27; D is perhaps TRBD2 (6 bases). The CDR3 totals 14 residues. Germline-derived CDR1 and CDR2 are MNHEY and SMNVEV (reference sequence). V was shortened by 4 bases and J by 5 bases, with 12 bases between the two germline ends.

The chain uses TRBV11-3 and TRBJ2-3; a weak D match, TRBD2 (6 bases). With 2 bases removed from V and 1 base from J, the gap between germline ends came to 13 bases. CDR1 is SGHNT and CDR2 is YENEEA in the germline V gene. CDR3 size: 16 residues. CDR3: CASSLKPGLGTDTQYF. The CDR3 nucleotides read TGTGCCAGCAGCTTAAAACCGGGACTCGGCACAGATACGCAGTATTTT.

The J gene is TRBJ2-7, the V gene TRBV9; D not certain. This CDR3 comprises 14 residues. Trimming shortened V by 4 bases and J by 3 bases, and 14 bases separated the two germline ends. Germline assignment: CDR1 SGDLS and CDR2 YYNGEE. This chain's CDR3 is CASSPNPPNYEQYV. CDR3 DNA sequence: TGTGCCAGCAGCCCTAATCCCCCAAACTACGAGCAGTACGTC.

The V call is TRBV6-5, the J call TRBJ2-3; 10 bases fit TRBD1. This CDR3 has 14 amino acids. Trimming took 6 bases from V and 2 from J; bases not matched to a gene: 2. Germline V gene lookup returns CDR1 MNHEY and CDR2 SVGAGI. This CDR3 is CASRGTGATDTQYF. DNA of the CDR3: TGTGCCAGCAGAGGGACAGGGGCCACAGATACGCAGTATTTT.

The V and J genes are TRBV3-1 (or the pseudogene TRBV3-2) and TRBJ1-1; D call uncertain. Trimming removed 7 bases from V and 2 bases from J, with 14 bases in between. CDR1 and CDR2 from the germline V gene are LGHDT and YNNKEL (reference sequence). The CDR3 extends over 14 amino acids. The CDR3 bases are TGTGCCAGCACCTTAGAAGGCGGAAACACTGAAGCTTTCTTT. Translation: CASTLEGGNTEAFF.

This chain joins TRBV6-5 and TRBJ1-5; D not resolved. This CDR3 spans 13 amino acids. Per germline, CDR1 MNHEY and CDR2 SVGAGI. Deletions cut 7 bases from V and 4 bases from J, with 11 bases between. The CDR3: CASKTGSNQPQHF. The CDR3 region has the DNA TGTGCCAGCAAAACGGGGAGTAATCAGCCCCAGCATTTT.

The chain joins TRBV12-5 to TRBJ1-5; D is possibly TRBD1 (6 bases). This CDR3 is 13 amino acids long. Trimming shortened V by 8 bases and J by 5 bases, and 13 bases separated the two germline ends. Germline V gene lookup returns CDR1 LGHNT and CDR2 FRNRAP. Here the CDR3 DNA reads TGTGCTAGTTTTGGGGGCGTTCATCAGCCCCAGCATTTT. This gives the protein CASFGGVHQPQHF.

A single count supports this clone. Here the CDR3 reads CASSSLGQGNTGELFF. CDR3 coding DNA: TGTGCCAGCAGCTCCCTCGGACAGGGGAACACCGGGGAGCTGTTTTTT. The chain recombines TRBV7-3 with TRBJ2-2, with TRBD1 matching 8 bases. This CDR3 has 16 residues. V shed 4 bases and J 1 base; nucleotides not matched to a gene: 5. CDR1 is SGHTA, CDR2 FQGTGA, per germline.

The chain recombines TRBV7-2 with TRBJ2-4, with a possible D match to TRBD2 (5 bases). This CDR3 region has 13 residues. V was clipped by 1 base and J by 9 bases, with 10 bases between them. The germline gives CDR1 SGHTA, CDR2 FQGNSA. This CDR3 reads CASSLGLAGIQYF. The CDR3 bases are TGTGCCAGCAGCTTAGGACTGGCGGGCATTCAGTACTTC. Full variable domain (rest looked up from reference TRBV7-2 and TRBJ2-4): GAGVSQSPSNKVTEKGKDVELRCDPISGHTALYWYRQSLGQGLEFLIYFQGNSAPDKSGLPSDRFSAERTGGSVSTLTIQRTQQEDSAVYLCASSLGLAGIQYFGAGTRLSVL.

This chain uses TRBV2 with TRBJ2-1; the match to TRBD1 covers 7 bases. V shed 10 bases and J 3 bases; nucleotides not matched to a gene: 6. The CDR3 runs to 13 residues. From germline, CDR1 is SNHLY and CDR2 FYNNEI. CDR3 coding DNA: TGTGCCATCGACCGGGACAGCTACAATGAGCAGTTCTTC. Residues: CAIDRDSYNEQFF.

The DNA for the CDR3 is TGTGCCAGCAGCTTAGTGGGCGGGGACACCGGGGAGCTGTTTTTT. Its protein product is CASSLVGGDTGELFF. The chain uses TRBV7-8 and TRBJ2-2; D may be TRBD2 (6 bases). This CDR3 comprises 15 residues. Germline loops: CDR1 SGHVS, CDR2 FQNEAQ. The V end lost 1 base, the J end lost 3 bases, and 9 bases lay between the germline ends. Based on the CDR3 plus reference TRBV7-8 and TRBJ2-2, the full variable domain is GAGVSQSPRYKVAKRGQDVALRCDPISGHVSLFWYQQALGQGPEFLTYFQNEAQLDKSGLPSDRFFAERPEGSVSTLKIQRTQQEDSAVYLCASSLVGGDTGELFFGEGSRLTVL.

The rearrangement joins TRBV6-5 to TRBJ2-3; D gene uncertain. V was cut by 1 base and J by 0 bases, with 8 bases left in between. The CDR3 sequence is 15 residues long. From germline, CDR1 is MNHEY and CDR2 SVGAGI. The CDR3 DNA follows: TGTGCCAGCAGTTACTTTTCAGGTAGCACAGATACGCAGTATTTT. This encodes CASSYFSGSTDTQYF.

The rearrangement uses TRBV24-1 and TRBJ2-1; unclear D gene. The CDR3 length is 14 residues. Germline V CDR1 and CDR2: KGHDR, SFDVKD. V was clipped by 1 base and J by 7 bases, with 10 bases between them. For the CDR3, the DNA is TGTGCCACCAGTGATTTTCCGAGGCTAAATGAGCAGTTCTTC. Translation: CATSDFPRLNEQFF.

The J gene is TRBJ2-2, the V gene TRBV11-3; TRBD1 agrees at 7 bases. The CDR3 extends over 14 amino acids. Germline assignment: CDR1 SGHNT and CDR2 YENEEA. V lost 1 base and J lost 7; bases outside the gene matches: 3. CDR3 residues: CASSLVRGHGELFF. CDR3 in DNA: TGTGCCAGCAGCTTAGTTAGGGGGCACGGGGAGCTGTTTTTT.

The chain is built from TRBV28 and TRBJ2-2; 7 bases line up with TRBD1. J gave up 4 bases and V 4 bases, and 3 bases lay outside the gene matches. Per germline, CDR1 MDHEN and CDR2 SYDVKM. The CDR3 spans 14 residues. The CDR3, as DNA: TGTGCCAGCAGTTCGGGACAGCCCACCGGGGAGCTGTTTTTT. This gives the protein CASSSGQPTGELFF.

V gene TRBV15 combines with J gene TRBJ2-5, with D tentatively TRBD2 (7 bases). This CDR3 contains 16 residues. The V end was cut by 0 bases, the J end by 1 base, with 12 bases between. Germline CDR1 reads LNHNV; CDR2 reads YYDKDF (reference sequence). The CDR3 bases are TGTGCCACCAGCAGAGATCAAGGGGGGGGCCAAGAGACCCAGTACTTC. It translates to CATSRDQGGGQETQYF.

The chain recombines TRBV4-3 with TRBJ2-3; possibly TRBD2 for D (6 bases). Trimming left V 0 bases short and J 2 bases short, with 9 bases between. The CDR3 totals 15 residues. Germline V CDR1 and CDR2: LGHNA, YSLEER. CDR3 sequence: CASSQDRTITDTQYF. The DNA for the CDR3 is TGCGCCAGCAGCCAAGATAGGACTATCACAGATACGCAGTATTTT.

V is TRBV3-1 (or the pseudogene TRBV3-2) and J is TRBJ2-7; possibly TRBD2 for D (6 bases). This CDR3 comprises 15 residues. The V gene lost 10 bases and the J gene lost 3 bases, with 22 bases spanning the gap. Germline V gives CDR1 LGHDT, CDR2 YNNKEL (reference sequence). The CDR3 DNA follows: TGTGCCATTTCCCGGTTGGTAGCGGCCCGCTACGAGCAGTACGTC. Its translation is CAISRLVAARYEQYV.

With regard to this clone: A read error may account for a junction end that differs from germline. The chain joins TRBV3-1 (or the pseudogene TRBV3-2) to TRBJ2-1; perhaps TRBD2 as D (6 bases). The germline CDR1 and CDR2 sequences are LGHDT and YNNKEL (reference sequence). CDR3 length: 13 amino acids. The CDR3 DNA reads TGTGCCAGCAGCCAAGCTTCACTAGCCCCCACGGTCTTC. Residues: CASSQASLAPTVF.

The CDR3 protein is CASSPPLGTASYNEQFF. CDR3 nucleotide sequence: TGTGCCAGCTCACCACCACTCGGGACAGCATCTTACAATGAGCAGTTCTTC. The V and J genes are TRBV18 and TRBJ2-1, with TRBD1 identical over 7 bases. The V gene end was trimmed by 0 bases and the J gene end by 4 bases; junction bases not matched to a gene: 9. This CDR3 contains 17 residues. Looked up from germline, CDR1 is KGHSH and CDR2 is LQKENI. Full variable domain (outside the CDR3, taken from reference TRBV18 and TRBJ2-1): NAGVMQNPRHLVRRRGQEARLRCSPMKGHSHVYWYRQLPEEGLKFMVYLQKENIIDESGMPKERFSAEFPKEGPSILRIQQVVRGDSAAYFCASSPPLGTASYNEQFFGPGTRLTVL.

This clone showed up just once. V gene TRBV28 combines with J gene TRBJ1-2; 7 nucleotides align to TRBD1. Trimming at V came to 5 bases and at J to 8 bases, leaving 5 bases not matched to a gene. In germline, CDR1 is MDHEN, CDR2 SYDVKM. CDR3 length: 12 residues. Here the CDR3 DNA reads TGTGCCAGCAGTAGGGGGCCCCAAGGCTACACCTTC. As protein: CASSRGPQGYTF.